These 31 T cell receptor beta chains were all obtained from the same sample, sequenced in a study of prognosis after radiotherapy for stage I lung cancer (dated by TCRdb to about 2021). Sequencing relied on an Illumina HiSeq 3000. Two rounds of multiplex PCR on genomic DNA were used to amplify the TCR beta CDR3 region. In the first PCR round, primers specific to each TRBV and TRBJ gene were used, and the primer sequences were filed in Chinese patent CN105087789A. Through fastp at Q25 and MiXCR, TCRdb rebuilt clones from the public reads, retaining in-frame beta chains. When rows share a CDR3 protein, they turn into one entry using the most common DNA and genes. This sample comprises fewer than 65,000 distinct CDR3 sequences, over 30% of them detected only once. About 9.2% of the sample is held by the ten biggest clonotypes. Sequenced material: PBMCs, taken before or after stereotactic body radiation therapy (not recorded which). The source is a donor aged 50 or older with non-small cell lung cancer.

This clonotype occurred many times. The chain has TRBV28 and TRBJ2-1; weak D call: TRBD2 (5 bases). Trimming left V 2 bases short and J 4 bases short, with 15 bases between. Germline V gene sequence: CDR1 MDHEN, CDR2 SYDVKM. This CDR3 comprises 16 residues. CDR3 nucleotides: TGTGCCAGCAGTTTAAAGGGCGGGCCCCAGTACAATGAGCAGTTCTTC. Translated: CASSLKGGPQYNEQFF. Full variable domain (remainder filled in from reference TRBV28 and TRBJ2-1): DVKVTQSSRYLVKRTGEKVFLECVQDMDHENMFWYRQDPGLGLRLIYFSYDVKMKEKGDIPEGYSVSREKKERFSLILESASTNQTSMYLCASSLKGGPQYNEQFFGPGTRLTVL.

The chain employs TRBV12-3 or TRBV12-4 and TRBJ1-6; D is possibly TRBD1 (5 bases). The ends were cut back, 4 bases at V and 9 bases at J, with 19 bases in the middle. CDR3 length equals 16 residues. The CDR3 bases are TGTGCCAGCAGTTGGGGGGAGCAGGTGAGGGGTTCACCCCTCCACTTT. Translating it yields CASSWGEQVRGSPLHF.

This clonotype has more than one count but fewer than ten. Just one base apart from a much larger clone, this may be a read error. The chain couples TRBV6-1 to TRBJ1-1, with TRBD1 matching 9 bases. This CDR3 region has 11 residues. The V gene's germline CDR1 is MNHNS and CDR2 SASEGT. CDR3 DNA: TGTTCCAGCAGCCTCGGGACAGGGGCTTTCTTT. Its translation is CSSSLGTGAFF.

Many counts were recorded for this clonotype. The genes are TRBV7-2 and TRBJ2-3; D is possibly TRBD2 (5 bases). CDR1 SGHTA and CDR2 FQGNSA come from the germline V gene. The CDR3 consists of 14 residues. V lost 3 bases and J 0 bases, leaving 7 bases between the germline ends. In nucleotides, the CDR3 is TGTGCCAGCAGCTTTGGCGGGAGCACAGATACGCAGTATTTT. As protein: CASSFGGSTDTQYF.

Only one count was recorded for this clonotype. The genes are TRBV11-3 and TRBJ2-1; D gene unclear. CDR3 length equals 13 residues. The germline V gene encodes CDR1 SGHNT and CDR2 YENEEA. Trimming pared 2 bases from V and 8 bases from J, leaving 10 bases between. The CDR3 bases are TGTGCCAGCAGCTTACGACATGTCCATGAGCAGTTCTTC. Protein: CASSLRHVHEQFF.

This clonotype was observed many times. The chain couples TRBV9 to TRBJ2-3, with D unclear. Trimming cost V 0 bases and J 3 bases, with 5 bases left between them. The CDR3 length is 13 residues. Germline-derived CDR1 and CDR2 are SGDLS and YYNGEE. DNA for the CDR3: TGTGCCAGCAGCGTAGACAATACAGATACGCAGTATTTT. This translates into CASSVDNTDTQYF.

In its sample, this clonotype was seen many times. CDR3 residues: CASIGGRGAGEQYF. In DNA form, the CDR3 reads TGTGCCAGCATCGGGGGTCGGGGGGCTGGGGAGCAGTACTTC. The V and J genes are TRBV7-2 and TRBJ2-7, with a possible D match to TRBD2 (7 bases). Trimming left V 7 bases short and J 7 bases short, with 20 bases between. Germline values: CDR1 SGHTA, CDR2 FQGNSA. The CDR3 has 14 amino acids.

Regarding this clonotype: It is likely a read error: a sequence one base away is far more abundant. V gene TRBV6-5 combines with J gene TRBJ2-1, with D maybe TRBD2 (6 bases). CDR3 length: 16 amino acids. The V and J ends lost 4 bases and 7 bases respectively, with 20 bases between them. The V gene's germline CDR1 is MNHEY and CDR2 SVGAGI. The CDR3 DNA reads TGTGCCAGCAGTTCGGGACTCGGGAACTTTAGTAATGAGCAGTTCTTC. Amino acids: CASSSGLGNFSNEQFF.

This clonotype showed up many times. The J gene is TRBJ2-7, the V gene TRBV12-3 or TRBV12-4; possibly TRBD1 for D (6 bases). This CDR3 has 13 residues. Trimming removed 4 bases at V and 1 base at J, with 8 bases between. CDR3 DNA sequence: TGTGCCAGCAGTTCGGACAGATCCTACGAGCAGTACTTC. Residues: CASSSDRSYEQYF.

In this sample, this clonotype turned up a few times. A much larger clone lies one base from this, so it may be a read error. The rearrangement joins TRBV28 to TRBJ1-5, with TRBD1 as a possible D gene (5 bases). Germline V gene sequence: CDR1 MDHEN, CDR2 SYDVKM. This CDR3 contains 15 residues. DNA of the CDR3: TGTGCCACCGCGGGACGGGCTGTTTTGGGTCAGCCCCATCATTTT. It yields the protein CATAGRAVLGQPHHF.

This clonotype was seen more than once but under ten times. Just one base apart from a much larger clone, this may be a read error. This chain joins TRBV20-1 and TRBJ2-7; either TRBD1 or TRBD2 may fit D (6 bases each). The germline V gene encodes CDR1 DFQATT and CDR2 SNEGSKA (reference sequence). CDR3 length: 14 amino acids. The CDR3 here is CIARGPGRGYEQYF. CDR3 sequence (DNA): TGCATTGCTCGGGGGCCGGGCAGGGGCTACGAGCAGTACTTC.

This clonotype was counted at least ten times. V gene TRBV9 combines with J gene TRBJ2-7; 12 bases match TRBD2. The CDR3 totals 16 residues. CDR1 is SGDLS and CDR2 is YYNGEE in the germline V gene. The V segment lost 0 bases and the J segment 5 bases; nucleotides outside the gene matches: 6. The CDR3 sequence: CASSVVATSGRNEQYF. CDR3 sequence (DNA): TGTGCCAGCAGCGTAGTAGCAACTAGCGGGAGGAACGAGCAGTACTTC.

This clonotype occurred many times. This rearrangement joins TRBV20-1 to TRBJ1-1; tentative D call: TRBD1 (6 bases). This CDR3 has 13 amino acids. Between the trimmed V and J ends, which lost 8 bases and 3 bases, there was a span of 16 bases. CDR1 is DFQATT, CDR2 SNEGSKA, per germline (reference sequence). In nucleotides, the CDR3 is TGCAGTCTTGGTGGACAGTTCCACACTGAAGCTTTCTTT. Translation: CSLGGQFHTEAFF.

Remarks on this clonotype: Since no conserved phenylalanine or tryptophan closes the CDR3, a read error is the likely cause. The DNA is omitted, as the CDR3 cannot be located on it reliably, and the CDR3 follows TCRdb's listing. This rearrangement joins TRBV5-1 to TRBJ1-1; whether TRBD1, the table's D call, matches the DNA was not checked. The germline V gene encodes CDR1 SGHRS and CDR2 YFSETQ. The CDR3 extends over 15 residues, inclusive of both ends. Here the CDR3 reads CASSPGWGNFPESFL.

About this clonotype: One junction end does not reproduce the germline sequence, and a read error may be involved. The gene calls are TRBV24-1 and TRBJ1-2; TRBD1 matches at 9 bases. This CDR3 comprises 15 residues. The germline gives CDR1 KGHDR, CDR2 SFDVKD. CDR3 bases: TGTGCCACCAATGAGGGGACAGGGCTTAACCATGGCTACACCTTC. Protein: CATNEGTGLNHGYTF.

Notes on this clonotype: Germline is not matched at one junction end, which may reflect a read error. This chain uses TRBV5-1 with TRBJ2-2; D might be TRBD1 or TRBD2, each matching 6 bases. The CDR3 length is 16 residues. In germline, CDR1 is SGHRS, CDR2 YFSETQ. The CDR3 DNA follows: TGTGCCAGCAGTTCACGACTAGACAGGTTCACCGGGGAGCTGTTTTTT. It is translated as CASSSRLDRFTGELFF.

The table lists this clonotype with many counts. This chain connects TRBV27 to TRBJ1-6; D is perhaps TRBD1 (5 bases). V was shortened by 6 bases and J by 12 bases, with 12 bases between the two germline ends. The CDR3 length is 12 residues. Germline assignment: CDR1 MNHEY and CDR2 SMNVEV (reference sequence). CDR3 DNA: TGTGCCAGCAGATCTACAGGTGGACCCCTCCACTTT. Its protein product is CASRSTGGPLHF.

CDR3 in amino acids: CASSQPTGGEDTQYF. Written as DNA, the CDR3 is TGTGCCAGCAGCCAACCGACAGGGGGTGAAGATACGCAGTATTTT. The chain carries TRBV5-5 and TRBJ2-3; 9 bases match TRBD1. Germline values: CDR1 SGHKS, CDR2 YYEKEE (reference sequence). Losses at the gene ends were 4 bases for V and 5 bases for J; bases not matched to a gene: 8. The CDR3 extends over 15 amino acids.

This clonotype showed up many times. V usage is TRBV19 and J usage is TRBJ2-2; D is ambiguous. Trimming pared 6 bases from V and 1 base from J, leaving 12 bases between. The CDR3 sequence is 15 residues long. Germline CDR1 is LNHDA and CDR2 is SQIVND (reference sequence). Written as DNA, the CDR3 is TGTGCCAGTAGAAGTGGCCAACTGAACACCGGGGAGCTGTTTTTT. It is translated as CASRSGQLNTGELFF.

The sample holds many counts of this clonotype. The chain has TRBV27 and TRBJ1-1, with a possible D match to TRBD1 (5 bases). The germline CDR1 and CDR2 sequences are MNHEY and SMNVEV (reference sequence). The CDR3 is 15 amino acids. V was shortened by 10 bases and J by 1 base, with 19 bases between the two germline ends. The CDR3, as DNA: TGTGCCACCAGGATGATGGGACTGGGGAACACTGAAGCTTTCTTT. Its translation is CATRMMGLGNTEAFF.

This clonotype was observed many times. The V gene is TRBV10-3, the J gene TRBJ1-1; D is unclear. The V and J ends lost 6 bases and 0 bases respectively, with 5 bases between them. The CDR3 consists of 12 residues. Germline CDR1 reads ENHRY; CDR2 reads SYGVKD. CDR3 coding DNA: TGTGCCATCAGCCCAGTGAACACTGAAGCTTTCTTT. Encoded protein: CAISPVNTEAFF.

This clonotype came up many times. A read error may account for a junction end that differs from germline. V usage is TRBV7-7 and J usage is TRBJ2-1, with D possibly being TRBD2 (5 bases). CDR3 length: 13 amino acids. The germline gives CDR1 SSHAT, CDR2 FNYEAQ (reference sequence). The CDR3 DNA reads TGTGCTAGCAGCTCCGACTATTACGATGAGCAGTTCTTC. Its translation is CASSSDYYDEQFF.

Many counts were recorded for this clonotype. The CDR3 region has the DNA TGTGCCAGCATGAGCCGGGGGGCCGGGGAGCTGTTTTTT. The encoded protein is CASMSRGAGELFF. The V call is TRBV27, the J call TRBJ2-2; 7 nucleotides agree with TRBD2. The germline CDR1 and CDR2 sequences are MNHEY and SMNVEV (reference sequence). The CDR3 has 13 residues. The V gene end was trimmed by 7 bases and the J gene end by 6 bases; junction bases not matched to a gene: 5.

This clonotype was detected many times. This sequence joins TRBV7-2 and TRBJ2-1; a possible D gene is TRBD2 (6 bases). Trimming removed 5 bases at V and 7 bases at J, with 15 bases between. The CDR3 extends over 14 amino acids. CDR1 SGHTA and CDR2 FQGNSA come from the germline V gene. The CDR3 DNA reads TGTGCCAGCAGCCCAGAGGGGAGGTGGAATGAGCAGTTCTTC. It is translated as CASSPEGRWNEQFF.

This rearrangement joins TRBV20-1 to TRBJ1-1; D remains unclear. The germline V and J ends were trimmed by 3 bases and 8 bases, with 10 bases remaining between them. From germline, CDR1 is DFQATT and CDR2 SNEGSKA (reference sequence). The CDR3 length is 11 residues. CDR3 amino acids: CSARRNREAFF. The CDR3 bases are TGCAGTGCTAGGCGGAATAGGGAAGCTTTCTTT.

As for this clonotype: This clone may be a read error of a much larger clone one base away. This chain uses TRBV5-1 with TRBJ2-3; D perhaps matches TRBD2 (6 bases). V lost 7 bases and J lost 3, with 15 bases in between. This CDR3 has 14 amino acids. Germline lookup yields CDR1 SGHRS and CDR2 YFSETQ. The chain's CDR3 is CASGTGRGTDTQYF. CDR3 coding DNA: TGCGCCAGCGGCACCGGGAGAGGGACAGATACGCAGTATTTT.

The gene calls are TRBV7-2 and TRBJ1-3, with unresolved D. Trimming removed 3 bases from V and 0 bases from J, with 9 bases in between. This CDR3 has 15 amino acids. From germline, CDR1 is SGHTA and CDR2 FQGNSA. The CDR3 loop reads CASSLMADSGNTIYF. CDR3 bases: TGTGCCAGCAGCTTGATGGCAGACTCTGGAAACACCATATATTTT.

This clonotype has ten or more counts. The chain recombines TRBV7-9 with TRBJ1-1; D not certain. The ends were cut back, 5 bases at V and 6 bases at J, with 16 bases in the middle. Germline-derived CDR1 and CDR2 are SEHNR and FQNEAQ (reference sequence). CDR3 length: 14 amino acids. The CDR3 is CASSPRVISAEAFF. The DNA for the CDR3 is TGTGCCAGCAGCCCCCGAGTAATCTCAGCTGAAGCTTTCTTT.

Many counts were recorded for this clonotype. This chain links TRBV9 with TRBJ2-2, with 9 positions matching TRBD1. The CDR3 is 15 amino acids. The junction had 2 bases not matched to a gene; V was cut back by 1 base and J by 4 bases. CDR1 SGDLS and CDR2 YYNGEE come from the germline V gene. CDR3: CASSVSDRGTGELFF. Written as DNA, the CDR3 is TGTGCCAGCAGCGTATCGGACAGGGGCACCGGGGAGCTGTTTTTT.

At least ten counts were recorded for this clonotype. V gene TRBV4-3 combines with J gene TRBJ1-3; D unresolved. The V gene lost 1 base and the J gene lost 0 bases, with 7 bases spanning the gap. CDR3 length equals 15 residues. CDR1 is LGHNA, CDR2 YSLEER, per germline. The CDR3 protein is CASSQGISSGNTIYF. The CDR3 DNA follows: TGCGCCAGCAGCCAAGGGATTAGCTCTGGAAACACCATATATTTT.

This clonotype was picked up a small number of times. This clone may be a read error of a much larger clone one base away. The CDR3 ends on some other residue instead of the conserved phenylalanine or tryptophan, so this is likely a read error. The genes are TRBV19 and TRBJ2-3, with D perhaps given as TRBD1 or TRBD2 (5 bases each). This CDR3 contains 15 residues. V lost 7 bases and J lost 5, with 19 bases in between. From germline, CDR1 is LNHDA and CDR2 SQIVND (reference sequence). CDR3 in amino acids: CASTDYAAGLDTQYL. Written as DNA, the CDR3 is TGTGCCAGTACCGACTACGCGGCAGGGTTAGATACGCAGTATCTT.